This is a list of T cell receptor beta chains from one sample in a study of blood T cell repertoires in COVID-19. Sequencing used immunoSEQ multiplex PCR; TCRdb keeps in-frame clones, though not all of them. Among over 150,000 clones listed, roughly 80% were seen once. Sequencing was performed on peripheral blood. These receptor sequences come from a woman in her forties or fifties with acute or convalescent COVID-19. CDR3s include the opening cysteine and the closing phenylalanine or tryptophan. The D gene is left open where the match is weak. Some rows have no size entry. The others give once, few or many, or a class for an expanded clone.

DNA: TGTGCCATCAGCTTTGACAGCGCCTACGAGCAGTACTTC; CDR3: CAISFDSAYEQYF; J: TRBJ2-7; size: NA; V: TRBV10-3; D: NA
DNA: TGTGCCAGTAGTCGTGACCACCCTAGCGGGGGGGCCACATACGAGCAGTACTTC; CDR3: CASSRDHPSGGATYEQYF; J: TRBJ2-7; size: NA; V: TRBV19; D: TRBD2
DNA: TGTGCCAGTAGTCGACTAGCGGATAGCTCCTACGAGCAGTACTTC; CDR3: CASSRLADSSYEQYF; J: TRBJ2-7; size: NA; V: TRBV19; D: TRBD2
DNA: TGTGCCAGCAGCTTAGATGCGGGGGTGGGGCTAAATGAAAAACTGTTTTTT; CDR3: CASSLDAGVGLNEKLFF; J: TRBJ1-4; size: once; V: TRBV11-2; D: NA
DNA: TGCAGCGTTGATGGTGCTAGTTCCGAGACCCAGTACTTC; CDR3: CSVDGASSETQYF; J: TRBJ2-5; size: NA; V: TRBV29-1; D: NA
DNA: TGTGCCAGCAGCCAAAGCGGGAATCCTTACGAGCAGTACTTC; CDR3: CASSQSGNPYEQYF; J: TRBJ2-7; size: NA; V: TRBV3-1/TRBV3-2; D: TRBD2
DNA: TGTGCCAGCCACCGTCGCGGGAGACGCAATGAGCAGTTCTTC; CDR3: CASHRRGRRNEQFF; J: TRBJ2-1; size: NA; V: TRBV19; D: TRBD2
DNA: TGTGCCAGCTCACCACTAGGGACAGGGGCCAACACCGGGGAGCTGTTTTTT; CDR3: CASSPLGTGANTGELFF; J: TRBJ2-2; size: NA; V: TRBV18; D: TRBD1
DNA: TGTGCCAGCAGCTCCTGGGACAGGGTAGGTGGCTACACCTTC; CDR3: CASSSWDRVGGYTF; J: TRBJ1-2; size: NA; V: TRBV5-6; D: TRBD1
DNA: TGCGCCAGCAGCCAATATTGGGAAGCGGGGGGGCGAAATGAGCAGTTCTTC; CDR3: CASSQYWEAGGRNEQFF; J: TRBJ2-1; size: NA; V: TRBV4-1; D: TRBD2
DNA: TGTGCCAGCAGCAAAAGCGGGATCCCCCTCCCCGAGCAGTACTTC; CDR3: CASSKSGIPLPEQYF; J: TRBJ2-7; size: NA; V: TRBV7-2; D: TRBD2
DNA: TGTGCCAGCAGCTCACTAGCGGCCCCCTACGAGCAGTACTTC; CDR3: CASSSLAAPYEQYF; J: TRBJ2-7; size: NA; V: TRBV7-2; D: TRBD2
DNA: TGCGCCAGCAGCCAAGAAAGGCAGGGGGATCAGCCCCAGCATTTT; CDR3: CASSQERQGDQPQHF; J: TRBJ1-5; size: NA; V: TRBV4-1; D: TRBD1
DNA: TGTGCCAGCAGTTACGACAGGGTAGGAGGGGAGACCCAGTACTTC; CDR3: CASSYDRVGGETQYF; J: TRBJ2-5; size: NA; V: TRBV6-5; D: NA
DNA: TGCGCCAGCAGTCAATCGTATGCTAGCGCGACCCCCCCCTCCTACGAGCAGTACTTC; CDR3: CASSQSYASATPPSYEQYF; J: TRBJ2-7; size: few; V: TRBV23-1; D: NA
DNA: TGTGCCAGCCACCCTGCGGTAAGAGTGGCCGAGCAGTACTTC; CDR3: CASHPAVRVAEQYF; J: TRBJ2-7; size: NA; V: TRBV27; D: NA
DNA: TGTGCCAGCAGTATCGACAGGATGCAGCCCCAGCATTTT; CDR3: CASSIDRMQPQHF; J: TRBJ1-5; size: NA; V: TRBV6-5; D: NA
DNA: TGTGCCAGTAGTATGCTAGCGGGGAACGGGAATGAGCAGTTCTTC; CDR3: CASSMLAGNGNEQFF; J: TRBJ2-1; size: NA; V: TRBV19; D: TRBD2
DNA: TGTGCCAGCAGTACTCTTACAGGGTACAATGAGCAGTTCTTC; CDR3: CASSTLTGYNEQFF; J: TRBJ2-1; size: NA; V: TRBV28; D: NA
DNA: TGTGCCAGCAGCTTGGGTTCTAGCGGCGCCTACAATGAGCAGTTCTTC; CDR3: CASSLGSSGAYNEQFF; J: TRBJ2-1; size: few; V: TRBV5-4; D: TRBD2
DNA: TGTGCCAGCAGTAGGACAGGTGTCTCTGGAAACACCATATATTTT; CDR3: CASSRTGVSGNTIYF; J: TRBJ1-3; size: NA; V: TRBV6-5; D: TRBD1
DNA: TGCGCCAGCAGCTTGGGACAGGGGGAAGACGAGCAGTACTTC; CDR3: CASSLGQGEDEQYF; J: TRBJ2-7; size: NA; V: TRBV5-1; D: TRBD1